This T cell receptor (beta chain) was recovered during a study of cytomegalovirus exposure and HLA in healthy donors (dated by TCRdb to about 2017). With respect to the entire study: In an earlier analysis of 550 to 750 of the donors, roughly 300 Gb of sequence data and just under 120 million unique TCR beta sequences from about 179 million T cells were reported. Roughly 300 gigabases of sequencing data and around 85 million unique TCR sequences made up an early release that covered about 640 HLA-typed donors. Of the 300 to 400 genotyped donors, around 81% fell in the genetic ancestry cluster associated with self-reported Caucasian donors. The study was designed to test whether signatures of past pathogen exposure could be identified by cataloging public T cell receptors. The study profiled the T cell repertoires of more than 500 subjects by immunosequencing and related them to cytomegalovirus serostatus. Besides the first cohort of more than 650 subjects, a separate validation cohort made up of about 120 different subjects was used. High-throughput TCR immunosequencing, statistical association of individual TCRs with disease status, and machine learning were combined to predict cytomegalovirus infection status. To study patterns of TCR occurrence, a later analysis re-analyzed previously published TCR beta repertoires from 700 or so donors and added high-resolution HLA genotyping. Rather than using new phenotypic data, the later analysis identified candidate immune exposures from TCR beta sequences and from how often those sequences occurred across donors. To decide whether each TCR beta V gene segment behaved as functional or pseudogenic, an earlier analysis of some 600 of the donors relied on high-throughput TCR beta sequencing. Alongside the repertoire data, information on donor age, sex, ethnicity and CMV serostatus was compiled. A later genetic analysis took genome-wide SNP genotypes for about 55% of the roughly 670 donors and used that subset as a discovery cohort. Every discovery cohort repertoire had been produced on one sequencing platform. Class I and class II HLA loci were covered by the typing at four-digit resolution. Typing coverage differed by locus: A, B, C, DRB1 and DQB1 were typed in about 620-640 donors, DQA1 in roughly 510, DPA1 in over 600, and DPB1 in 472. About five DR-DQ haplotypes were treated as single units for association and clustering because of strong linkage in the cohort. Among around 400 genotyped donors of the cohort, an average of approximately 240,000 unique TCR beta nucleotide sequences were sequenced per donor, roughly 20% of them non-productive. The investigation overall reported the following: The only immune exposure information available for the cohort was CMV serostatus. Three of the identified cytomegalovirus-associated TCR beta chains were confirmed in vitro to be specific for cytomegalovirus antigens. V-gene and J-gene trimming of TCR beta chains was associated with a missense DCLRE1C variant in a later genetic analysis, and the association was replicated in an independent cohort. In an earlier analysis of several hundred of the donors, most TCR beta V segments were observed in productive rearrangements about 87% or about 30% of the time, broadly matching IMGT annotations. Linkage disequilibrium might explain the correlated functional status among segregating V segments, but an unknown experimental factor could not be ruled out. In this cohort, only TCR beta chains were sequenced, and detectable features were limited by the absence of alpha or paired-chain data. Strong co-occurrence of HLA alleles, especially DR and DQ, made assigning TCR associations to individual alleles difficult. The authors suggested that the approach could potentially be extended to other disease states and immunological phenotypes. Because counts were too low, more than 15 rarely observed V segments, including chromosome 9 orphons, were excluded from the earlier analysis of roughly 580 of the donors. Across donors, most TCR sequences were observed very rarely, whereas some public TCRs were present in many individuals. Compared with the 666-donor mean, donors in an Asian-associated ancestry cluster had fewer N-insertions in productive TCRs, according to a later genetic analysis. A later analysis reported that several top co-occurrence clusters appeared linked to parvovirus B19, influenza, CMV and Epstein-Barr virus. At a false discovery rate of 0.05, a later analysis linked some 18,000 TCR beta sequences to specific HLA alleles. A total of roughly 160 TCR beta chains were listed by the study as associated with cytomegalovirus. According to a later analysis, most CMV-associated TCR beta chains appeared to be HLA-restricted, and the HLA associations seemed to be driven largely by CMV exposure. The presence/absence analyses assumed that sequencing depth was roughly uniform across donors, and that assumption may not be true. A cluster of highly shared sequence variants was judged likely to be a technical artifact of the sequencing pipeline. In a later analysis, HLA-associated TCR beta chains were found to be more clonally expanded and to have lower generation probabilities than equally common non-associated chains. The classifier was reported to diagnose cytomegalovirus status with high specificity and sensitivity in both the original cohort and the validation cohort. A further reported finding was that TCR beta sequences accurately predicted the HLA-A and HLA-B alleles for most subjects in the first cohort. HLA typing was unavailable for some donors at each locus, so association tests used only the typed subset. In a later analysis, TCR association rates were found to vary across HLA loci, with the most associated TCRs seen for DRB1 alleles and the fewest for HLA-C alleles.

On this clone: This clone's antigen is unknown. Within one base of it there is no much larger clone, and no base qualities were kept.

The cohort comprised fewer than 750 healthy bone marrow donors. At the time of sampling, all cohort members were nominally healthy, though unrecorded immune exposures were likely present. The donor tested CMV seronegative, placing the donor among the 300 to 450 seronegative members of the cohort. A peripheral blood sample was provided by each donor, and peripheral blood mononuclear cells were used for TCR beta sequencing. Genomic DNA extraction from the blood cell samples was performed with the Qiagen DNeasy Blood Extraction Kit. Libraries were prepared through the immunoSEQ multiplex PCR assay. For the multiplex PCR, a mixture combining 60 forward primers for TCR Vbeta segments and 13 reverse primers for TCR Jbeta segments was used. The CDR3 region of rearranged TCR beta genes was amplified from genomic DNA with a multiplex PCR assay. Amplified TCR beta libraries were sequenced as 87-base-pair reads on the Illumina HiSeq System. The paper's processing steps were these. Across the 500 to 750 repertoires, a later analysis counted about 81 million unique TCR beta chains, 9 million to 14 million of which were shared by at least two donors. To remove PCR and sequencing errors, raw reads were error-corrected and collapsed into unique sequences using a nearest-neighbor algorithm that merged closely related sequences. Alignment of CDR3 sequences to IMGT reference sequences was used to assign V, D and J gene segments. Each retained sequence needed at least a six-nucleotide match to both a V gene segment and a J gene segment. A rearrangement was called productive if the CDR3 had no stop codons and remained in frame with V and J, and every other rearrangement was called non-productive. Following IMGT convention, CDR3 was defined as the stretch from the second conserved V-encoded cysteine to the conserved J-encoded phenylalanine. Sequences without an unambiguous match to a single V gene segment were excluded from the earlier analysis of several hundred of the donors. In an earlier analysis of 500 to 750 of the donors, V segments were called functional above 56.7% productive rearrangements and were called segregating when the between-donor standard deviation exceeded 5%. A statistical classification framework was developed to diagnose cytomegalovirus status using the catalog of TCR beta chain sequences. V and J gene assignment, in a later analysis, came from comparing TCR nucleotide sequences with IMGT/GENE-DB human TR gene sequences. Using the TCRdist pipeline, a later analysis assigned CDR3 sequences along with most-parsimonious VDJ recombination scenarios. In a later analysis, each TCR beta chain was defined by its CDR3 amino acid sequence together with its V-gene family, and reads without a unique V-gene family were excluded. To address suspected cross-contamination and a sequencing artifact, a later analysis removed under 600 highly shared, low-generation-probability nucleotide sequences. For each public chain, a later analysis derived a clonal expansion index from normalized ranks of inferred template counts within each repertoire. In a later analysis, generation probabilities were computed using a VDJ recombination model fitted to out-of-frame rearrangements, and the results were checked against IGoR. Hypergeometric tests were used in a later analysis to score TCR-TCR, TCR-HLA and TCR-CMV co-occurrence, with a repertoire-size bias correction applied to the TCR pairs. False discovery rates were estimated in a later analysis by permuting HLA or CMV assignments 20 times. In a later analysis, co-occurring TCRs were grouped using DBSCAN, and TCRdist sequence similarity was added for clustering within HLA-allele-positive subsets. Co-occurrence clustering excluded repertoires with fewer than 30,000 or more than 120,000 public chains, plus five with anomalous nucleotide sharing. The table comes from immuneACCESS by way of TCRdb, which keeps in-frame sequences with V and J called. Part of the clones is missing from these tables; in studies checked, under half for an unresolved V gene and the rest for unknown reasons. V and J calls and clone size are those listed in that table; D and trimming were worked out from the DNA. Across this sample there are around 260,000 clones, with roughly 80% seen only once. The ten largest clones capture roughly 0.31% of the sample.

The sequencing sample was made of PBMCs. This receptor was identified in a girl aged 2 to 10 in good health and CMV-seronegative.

The CDR3 has the sequence CASSYSTVGANVLTF. The DNA is as follows: TGTGCCAGCAGTTACTCGACTGTTGGGGCCAACGTCCTGACTTTC. The chain is encoded by TRBV6-5 joined to TRBJ2-6, with the D segment identity uncertain. The germline V gene gives CDR1 as MNHEY and CDR2 as SVGAGI. Between the V and J ends, shortened by 0 bases and 3 bases respectively, the junction contains 6 bases. The CDR3 holds 15 amino acids from the cysteine to the phenylalanine. The entry retains the CDR3 DNA only, 45 bases that are in frame from base 1.